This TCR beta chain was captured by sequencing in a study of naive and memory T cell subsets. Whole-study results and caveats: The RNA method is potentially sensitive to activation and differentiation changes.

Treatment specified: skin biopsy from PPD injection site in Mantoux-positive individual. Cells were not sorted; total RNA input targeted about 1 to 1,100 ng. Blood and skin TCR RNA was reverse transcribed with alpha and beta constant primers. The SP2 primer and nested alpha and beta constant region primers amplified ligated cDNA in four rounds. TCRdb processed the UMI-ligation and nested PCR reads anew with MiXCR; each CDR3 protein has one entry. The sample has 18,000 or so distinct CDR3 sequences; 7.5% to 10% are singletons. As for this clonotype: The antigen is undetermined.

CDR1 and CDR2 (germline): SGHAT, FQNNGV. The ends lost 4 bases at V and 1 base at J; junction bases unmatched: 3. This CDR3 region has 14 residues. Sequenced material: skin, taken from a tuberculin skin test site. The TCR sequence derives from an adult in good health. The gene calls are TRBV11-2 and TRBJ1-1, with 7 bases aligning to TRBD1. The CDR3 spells CASSYRTGNTEAFF. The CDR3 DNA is TGTGCCAGCAGCTACCGGACAGGGAACACTGAAGCTTTCTTT. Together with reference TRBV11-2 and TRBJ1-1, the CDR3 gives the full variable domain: EAGVAQSPRYKIIEKRQSVAFWCNPISGHATLYWYQQILGQGPKLLIQFQNNGVVDDSQLPKDRFSAERLKGVDSTLKIQPAKLEDSAVYLCASSYRTGNTEAFFGQGTRLTVV.